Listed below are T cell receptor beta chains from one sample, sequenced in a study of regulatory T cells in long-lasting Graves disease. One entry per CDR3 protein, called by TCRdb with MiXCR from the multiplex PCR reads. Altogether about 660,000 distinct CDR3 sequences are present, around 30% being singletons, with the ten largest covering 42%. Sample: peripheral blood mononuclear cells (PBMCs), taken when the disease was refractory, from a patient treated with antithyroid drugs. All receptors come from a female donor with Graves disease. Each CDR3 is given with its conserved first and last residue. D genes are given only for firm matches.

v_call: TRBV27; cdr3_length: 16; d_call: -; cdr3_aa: CASSEISEHSNYGYTF
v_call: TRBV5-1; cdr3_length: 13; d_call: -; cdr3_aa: CASSPRRDYEQYF
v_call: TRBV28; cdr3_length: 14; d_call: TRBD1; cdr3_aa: CASKGHQGVYEQYF
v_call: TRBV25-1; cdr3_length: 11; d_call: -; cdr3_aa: CASSGFGDYTF
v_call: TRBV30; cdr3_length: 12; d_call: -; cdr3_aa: CAWTPHNYGYTF
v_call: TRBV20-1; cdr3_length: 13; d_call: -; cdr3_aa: CSAPGAARETQYF
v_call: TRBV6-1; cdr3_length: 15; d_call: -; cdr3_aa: CASSVEAISSYEQYF
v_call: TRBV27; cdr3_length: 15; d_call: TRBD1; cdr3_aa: CASSTTGGAVTEAFF
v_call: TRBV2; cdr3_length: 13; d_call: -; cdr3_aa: CASSEDTNYGYTF
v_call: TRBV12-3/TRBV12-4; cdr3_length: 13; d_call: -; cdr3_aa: CASSTGVGTEAFF
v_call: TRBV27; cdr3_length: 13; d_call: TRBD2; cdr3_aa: CATRVAGDYEQYF
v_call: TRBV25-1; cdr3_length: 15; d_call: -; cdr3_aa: CASSERGGMNTEAFF
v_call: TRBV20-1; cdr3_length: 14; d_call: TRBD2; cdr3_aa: CSARALAGAYEQYF
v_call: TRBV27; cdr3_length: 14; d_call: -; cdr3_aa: CASSLSVRTYEQYF
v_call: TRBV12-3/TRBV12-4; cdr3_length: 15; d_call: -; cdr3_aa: CASSLGGHYNSPLHF
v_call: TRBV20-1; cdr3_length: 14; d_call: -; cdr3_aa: CSARSGFSNQPQHF
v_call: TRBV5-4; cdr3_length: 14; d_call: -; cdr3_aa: CASSLEQGIEGAFF
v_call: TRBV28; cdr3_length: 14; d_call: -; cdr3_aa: CASSLGRRGTEALF
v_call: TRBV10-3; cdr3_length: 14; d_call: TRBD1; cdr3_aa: CAISPGQGDKGAFF
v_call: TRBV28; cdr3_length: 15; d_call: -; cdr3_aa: CASSFQAGPFYGYTF
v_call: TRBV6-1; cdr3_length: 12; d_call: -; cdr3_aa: CASSQGLTEAFF
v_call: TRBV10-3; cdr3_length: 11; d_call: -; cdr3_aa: CAISGSYEQYF
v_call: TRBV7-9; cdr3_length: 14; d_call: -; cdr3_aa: CASSWDTPSTEAFF
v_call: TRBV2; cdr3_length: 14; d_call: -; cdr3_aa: CASRGDANTGELFF
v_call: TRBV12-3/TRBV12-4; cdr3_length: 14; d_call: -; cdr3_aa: CASSSKGWGETQYF
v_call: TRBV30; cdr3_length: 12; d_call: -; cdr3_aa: CAWSLDGETQYF
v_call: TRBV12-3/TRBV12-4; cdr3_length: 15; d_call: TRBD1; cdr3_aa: CASSSGTGGNSPLHF
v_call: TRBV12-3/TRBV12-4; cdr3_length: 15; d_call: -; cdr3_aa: CASSYPGATNEKLFF
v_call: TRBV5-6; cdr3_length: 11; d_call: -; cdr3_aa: CASSLNSREYF
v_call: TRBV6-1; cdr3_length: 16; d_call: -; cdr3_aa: CASSLLRGESNQPQHF
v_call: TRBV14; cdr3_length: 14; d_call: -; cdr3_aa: CASSQDWPPGGYTF
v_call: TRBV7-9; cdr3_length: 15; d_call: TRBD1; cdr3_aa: CASSLLGTGAYEQYF
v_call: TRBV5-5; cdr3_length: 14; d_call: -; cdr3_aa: CASSPAGTGETQYF
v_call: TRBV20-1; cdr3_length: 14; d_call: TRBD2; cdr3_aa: CSATSSGRAETQYF
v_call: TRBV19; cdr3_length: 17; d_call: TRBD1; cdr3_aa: CASSRARLTGGRETQYF
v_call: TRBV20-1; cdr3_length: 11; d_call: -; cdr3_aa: CSARVVGAQYF